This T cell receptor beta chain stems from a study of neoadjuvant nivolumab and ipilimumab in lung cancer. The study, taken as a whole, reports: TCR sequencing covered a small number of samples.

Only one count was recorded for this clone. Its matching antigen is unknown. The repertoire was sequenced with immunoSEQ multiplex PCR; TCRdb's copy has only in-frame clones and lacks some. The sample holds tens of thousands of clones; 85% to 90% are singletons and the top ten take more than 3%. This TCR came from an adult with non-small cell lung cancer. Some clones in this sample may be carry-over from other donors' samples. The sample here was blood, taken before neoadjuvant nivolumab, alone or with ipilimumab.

This chain's CDR3 is CASPRREKTDTQYF. The CDR3 nucleotides are TGTGCCAGCCCCCGGCGGGAGAAGACAGATACGCAGTATTTT. This chain links TRBV2 with TRBJ2-3; 7 positions agree with TRBD2. CDR1 SNHLY and CDR2 FYNNEI come from the germline V gene. Trimming at V came to 8 bases and at J to 3 bases, leaving 8 bases not matched to a gene. The CDR3 has 14 amino acids.